What follows are 10 T cell receptor beta chains derived from one specimen sequenced in a study of T-cell reconstitution after alpha-beta-depleted transplantation in children. Molecular barcoding with unique molecular identifiers was used for the TCRbeta library. TCRdb analysed the PCR reads with MiXCR anew, one entry per CDR3 protein. The table lists roughly 500,000 distinct CDR3 sequences, over 25% of them singletons, with approximately 2.3% in the top ten. The sequenced sample was PBMCs from the stem cell graft donor, obtained from the stem cell graft. The source of these receptors is a human donor who donated a stem cell graft to a child with aplastic anemia.

The V and J genes are TRBV7-2 and TRBJ1-4; D is undetermined. Germline V lookup: CDR1 SGHTA, CDR2 FQGNSA. V gave up 6 bases and J gave up 2 bases, with 13 bases separating them. CDR3 length: 15 residues. The CDR3 reads CASRLTPVTNEKLFF. For the CDR3, the DNA is TGTGCCAGCAGGTTAACACCCGTGACTAATGAAAAACTGTTTTTT.

This clonotype was recorded a few times. The V and J genes are TRBV5-4 and TRBJ2-1, with D possibly called TRBD1 or TRBD2 (6 bases each). Trimming stripped 4 bases from V and 9 bases from J, with 14 bases between. Per the germline V gene, CDR1 is SGHNT and CDR2 is YYREEE (reference sequence). The CDR3 loop spans 13 amino acids. CDR3 loop: CASSATGGVEQFF. DNA for the CDR3: TGTGCCAGCAGCGCAACCGGGGGCGTTGAGCAGTTCTTC.

In this sample, this clonotype turned up a few times. The J gene is TRBJ2-4, the V gene TRBV27; D unclear. The CDR3 spans 17 residues. The germline V gene encodes CDR1 MNHEY and CDR2 SMNVEV (reference sequence). Between the trimmed V and J ends, which lost 6 bases and 1 base, there was a span of 19 bases. CDR3 in DNA: TGTGCCAGCAGCCGACGAACCGCAGTGGGGGCCAAAAACATTCAGTACTTC. This encodes CASSRRTAVGAKNIQYF.

This clonotype was picked up many times. CDR3 sequence reads: CASSRRTGASSYEQYF. Here the CDR3 DNA reads TGTGCCAGCAGCCGCAGAACAGGGGCGAGCTCCTACGAGCAGTACTTC. The V and J genes are TRBV7-2 and TRBJ2-7, with 7 positions matching TRBD1. The trim removed 5 bases at V and 0 bases at J, leaving 10 bases unmatched. The CDR3 spans 16 residues. Looked up from germline, CDR1 is SGHTA and CDR2 is FQGNSA.

The chain joins TRBV20-1 to TRBJ1-4; D uncertain. Germline V gene sequence: CDR1 DFQATT, CDR2 SNEGSKA (reference sequence). The V end was cut by 5 bases, the J end by 5 bases, with 12 bases between. The length of the CDR3 is 13 residues. CDR3 bases: TGCAGTGCTTTGGCTCGGTCAAATGAAAAACTGTTTTTT. It specifies CSALARSNEKLFF.

This chain links TRBV20-1 with TRBJ1-1, with D hard to call. This CDR3 is 10 amino acids long. Trimming cost V 6 bases and J 5 bases, with 7 bases left between them. Germline V CDR1 and CDR2: DFQATT, SNEGSKA (reference sequence). CDR3 DNA sequence: TGCAGTGCCCGGTGGACTGAAGCTTTCTTT. This encodes CSARWTEAFF.

V usage is TRBV29-1 and J usage is TRBJ2-7, with D unclear. Germline V gene lookup returns CDR1 SQVTM and CDR2 ANQGSEA. The CDR3 totals 12 residues. Trimming shortened V by 1 base and J by 2 bases, and 6 bases separated the two germline ends. In nucleotides, the CDR3 is TGCAGCGTTGAAGTCAGTGCCTACGAGCAGTACGTC. Translated, it gives CSVEVSAYEQYV.

This chain uses TRBV24-1 with TRBJ1-5, with 9 nucleotides matching TRBD1. CDR1 and CDR2 from the germline V gene are KGHDR and SFDVKD. V shed 4 bases and J 4 bases; nucleotides not matched to a gene: 7. The length of the CDR3 is 16 residues. The CDR3 here is CATSDSGQGGNQPQHF. In DNA form, the CDR3 reads TGTGCCACCAGTGACTCGGGACAGGGAGGAAATCAGCCCCAGCATTTT.

This clonotype was picked up a small number of times. In nucleotides, the CDR3 is TGCAGTGCGACCTTTGGGTTAGCAGGACAGCCCCAGCATTTT. Protein sequence: CSATFGLAGQPQHF. V is TRBV20-1 and J is TRBJ1-5; D unclear. There are 14 residues in the CDR3. The V gene's germline CDR1 is DFQATT and CDR2 SNEGSKA (reference sequence). Trimming shortened V by 6 bases and J by 7 bases, and 19 bases separated the two germline ends.

The chain joins TRBV20-1 to TRBJ2-7, with TRBD2 identical over 8 bases. CDR3 length: 16 residues. The junction had 17 bases not matched to a gene; V was cut back by 6 bases and J by 4 bases. CDR1 is DFQATT, CDR2 SNEGSKA, per germline (reference sequence). The CDR3 sequence: CSAPKGAGAFIYEQYF. The CDR3, as DNA: TGCAGTGCACCTAAGGGAGCGGGAGCCTTTATTTACGAGCAGTACTTC.